This is a list of T cell receptor beta chains from one sample in a study of blood T cell repertoires in COVID-19. Assay: immunoSEQ multiplex PCR; the TCRdb copy retains only in-frame clones and omits some. The sample holds over 150,000 clones, about 80% seen once. The material sequenced was peripheral blood. The source is a man between 65 and 80 years old with active or convalescent COVID-19. CDR3s include the opening cysteine and the closing phenylalanine or tryptophan. Fields, in order: clone size, D gene, J gene, V gene, CDR3 DNA, CDR3 protein. A D gene is named only where the DNA matches it firmly. Some rows mark clone size as missing; the rest say once, few, many or name a class of expanded clone.

clone size: once
D gene: TRBD2
J gene: TRBJ2-1
V gene: TRBV7-9
CDR3 DNA: TGTGCCAGCAGCCCGTGGGGAGGGCCCTCCTACAATGAGCAGTTCTTC
CDR3 protein: CASSPWGGPSYNEQFF

clone size: -
D gene: TRBD1
J gene: TRBJ1-1
V gene: TRBV14
CDR3 DNA: TGTGCCAGCAGCCAAAGCTGGGGGACAGCTATTTATGAAGCTTTCTTT
CDR3 protein: CASSQSWGTAIYEAFF

clone size: -
D gene: TRBD2
J gene: TRBJ2-1
V gene: TRBV28
CDR3 DNA: TGTGCCAGCAGTTTACCAGCCAGCGGGAGGCTCTACAATGAGCAGTTCTTC
CDR3 protein: CASSLPASGRLYNEQFF

clone size: -
D gene: -
J gene: TRBJ2-7
V gene: TRBV7-2
CDR3 DNA: TGTGCCAGCAGCTTTAACGCAGATCCCTACGAGCAGTACTTC
CDR3 protein: CASSFNADPYEQYF

clone size: -
D gene: TRBD1
J gene: TRBJ1-1
V gene: TRBV3-1/TRBV3-2
CDR3 DNA: TGTGCCAGCAGTTCCAGACAGGGCGGATCTGAAGCTTTCTTT
CDR3 protein: CASSSRQGGSEAFF

clone size: -
D gene: -
J gene: TRBJ1-5
V gene: TRBV2
CDR3 DNA: TGTGCCAGCACCCCCCGCGGGGGAAGGGGTCAGCCCCAGCATTTT
CDR3 protein: CASTPRGGRGQPQHF

clone size: -
D gene: TRBD1
J gene: TRBJ1-6
V gene: TRBV9
CDR3 DNA: TGTGCCAGCAGCGTAGCGGACAGGGGTAATTCACCCCTCCACTTT
CDR3 protein: CASSVADRGNSPLHF

clone size: -
D gene: TRBD1
J gene: TRBJ1-4
V gene: TRBV19
CDR3 DNA: TGTGCCAGTAGAGCAGGGGGCGGAAGACTCCCAGGGGCTAATGAAAAACTGTTTTTT
CDR3 protein: CASRAGGGRLPGANEKLFF

clone size: -
D gene: TRBD1
J gene: TRBJ2-3
V gene: TRBV28
CDR3 DNA: TGTGCCAGCAGTTCTCGACAGGGGGCCAGCACAGATACGCAGTATTTT
CDR3 protein: CASSSRQGASTDTQYF

clone size: -
D gene: -
J gene: TRBJ1-6
V gene: TRBV5-1
CDR3 DNA: TGCGCCAGTTCCTCACAGGGAAGAGATAATTCACCCCTCCACTTT
CDR3 protein: CASSSQGRDNSPLHF

clone size: once
D gene: TRBD2
J gene: TRBJ2-7
V gene: TRBV28
CDR3 DNA: TGTGCCAGCGGACCCCCGCGGGAGCGAAATACCCAGTACTTC
CDR3 protein: CASGPPRERNTQYF

clone size: -
D gene: TRBD1
J gene: TRBJ1-2
V gene: TRBV7-2
CDR3 DNA: TGTGCCAGCAGCCCACAGGGGGCAGGCTATGGCTACACCTTC
CDR3 protein: CASSPQGAGYGYTF

clone size: -
D gene: TRBD1
J gene: TRBJ2-5
V gene: TRBV6-6
CDR3 DNA: TGTGCCAGCAGTTACTACTCGACAGGGGGAGAGACCCAGTACTTC
CDR3 protein: CASSYYSTGGETQYF

clone size: -
D gene: TRBD2
J gene: TRBJ2-5
V gene: TRBV2
CDR3 DNA: TGTGCCAGCACTCCAGGGGCTAGCGGGAGGGGACCCAAAGAGACCCAGTACTTC
CDR3 protein: CASTPGASGRGPKETQYF

clone size: -
D gene: TRBD1
J gene: TRBJ2-3
V gene: TRBV7-6
CDR3 DNA: TGTGCCAGCAGCTCAGACAGGGTCACGGATACGCAGTATTTT
CDR3 protein: CASSSDRVTDTQYF

clone size: -
D gene: -
J gene: TRBJ1-1
V gene: TRBV4-3
CDR3 DNA: TGCGCCAGCAGCCATGAGGGGGGGTTCGGGCTCGGTGAAGCTTTCTTT
CDR3 protein: CASSHEGGFGLGEAFF

clone size: -
D gene: TRBD2
J gene: TRBJ2-3
V gene: TRBV3-1/TRBV3-2
CDR3 DNA: TGTGCCAGCAGCCAGGATCTAGCGGGGGGGACAGATACGCAGTATTTT
CDR3 protein: CASSQDLAGGTDTQYF

clone size: -
D gene: -
J gene: TRBJ1-1
V gene: TRBV28
CDR3 DNA: TGTGCCAGCAGCCCCCCTCGGAGGACTGAAGCTTTCTTT
CDR3 protein: CASSPPRRTEAFF

clone size: -
D gene: -
J gene: TRBJ1-2
V gene: TRBV27
CDR3 DNA: TGTGCCAGCAGTCTATCGCCCGGCTATGGCTACACCTTC
CDR3 protein: CASSLSPGYGYTF

clone size: -
D gene: -
J gene: TRBJ1-6
V gene: TRBV27
CDR3 DNA: TGTGCCAGCAGTTTAGGACTGGAATCACCCCTCCACTTT
CDR3 protein: CASSLGLESPLHF

clone size: -
D gene: TRBD2
J gene: TRBJ2-5
V gene: TRBV5-1
CDR3 DNA: TGCGCCAGCAGCTTGGTAGGGACTAGCGGGGGACAAGAGACCCAGTACTTC
CDR3 protein: CASSLVGTSGGQETQYF

clone size: -
D gene: -
J gene: TRBJ1-5
V gene: TRBV7-2
CDR3 DNA: TGTGCCAGCAGTCGACAGCCGGGCAATCAGCCCCAGCATTTT
CDR3 protein: CASSRQPGNQPQHF

clone size: -
D gene: TRBD1
J gene: TRBJ2-1
V gene: TRBV4-3
CDR3 DNA: TGCGCCAGCAGCCGAACGACAGGGACCAATGAGCAGTTCTTC
CDR3 protein: CASSRTTGTNEQFF

clone size: -
D gene: TRBD2
J gene: TRBJ2-1
V gene: TRBV7-6
CDR3 DNA: TGTGCCAGCAGCTCTGGACTAGCGGGAGGAGGGGGGTCCTACAATGAGCAGTTCTTC
CDR3 protein: CASSSGLAGGGGSYNEQFF

clone size: -
D gene: -
J gene: TRBJ2-1
V gene: TRBV4-3
CDR3 DNA: TGCGCCAGCAGCCAAGATGGCGGGGGCAGCTCCTACAATGAGCAGTTCTTC
CDR3 protein: CASSQDGGGSSYNEQFF

clone size: -
D gene: TRBD2
J gene: TRBJ2-3
V gene: TRBV7-8
CDR3 DNA: TGTGCCAGCAGCCCGACCCCGGGACTAGCCCCCGATACGCAGTATTTT
CDR3 protein: CASSPTPGLAPDTQYF

clone size: once
D gene: -
J gene: TRBJ1-1
V gene: TRBV5-1
CDR3 DNA: TGCGCCAGCAGCTTGGGCGGGGCGGCGAACACTGAAGCTTTCTTT
CDR3 protein: CASSLGGAANTEAFF

clone size: -
D gene: TRBD1
J gene: TRBJ2-1
V gene: TRBV29-1
CDR3 DNA: TGCAGCGTCGGGGGACAGGGCGGTGAGCAGTTCTTC
CDR3 protein: CSVGGQGGEQFF

clone size: -
D gene: -
J gene: TRBJ1-1
V gene: TRBV10-1
CDR3 DNA: TGCGCCAGCAGTGATCGGAGGGCCATGAACACTGAAGCTTTCTTT
CDR3 protein: CASSDRRAMNTEAFF

clone size: -
D gene: TRBD1
J gene: TRBJ2-1
V gene: TRBV5-8
CDR3 DNA: TGTGCCAGCAGCCAGGACAGGGGGCTCTACAATGAGCAGTTCTTC
CDR3 protein: CASSQDRGLYNEQFF

clone size: -
D gene: -
J gene: TRBJ2-2
V gene: TRBV15
CDR3 DNA: TGTGCCACCAGCAGCCGAGTATCGAACACCGGGGAGCTGTTTTTT
CDR3 protein: CATSSRVSNTGELFF

clone size: -
D gene: TRBD1
J gene: TRBJ2-6
V gene: TRBV27
CDR3 DNA: TGTGCCAGCAAACCCGGGACAGGGGGATCTGGGGCCAACGTCCTGACTTTC
CDR3 protein: CASKPGTGGSGANVLTF

clone size: -
D gene: -
J gene: TRBJ2-5
V gene: TRBV18
CDR3 DNA: TGTGCCAGCTCACCACAGGGGAAAGAGACCCAGTACTTC
CDR3 protein: CASSPQGKETQYF

clone size: once
D gene: -
J gene: TRBJ2-1
V gene: TRBV7-2
CDR3 DNA: TGTGCCAGCAGTGGGAGCAGCTCCTACAATGAGCAGTTCTTC
CDR3 protein: CASSGSSSYNEQFF

clone size: -
D gene: -
J gene: TRBJ2-7
V gene: TRBV3-1/TRBV3-2
CDR3 DNA: TGTGCCAGCAGTTCCGTTGACGAGCAGTACTTC
CDR3 protein: CASSSVDEQYF

clone size: -
D gene: TRBD1
J gene: TRBJ1-5
V gene: TRBV25-1
CDR3 DNA: TGTGCCAGCAGACAGGGGGCCGATCAGCCCCAGCATTTT
CDR3 protein: CASRQGADQPQHF

clone size: once
D gene: -
J gene: TRBJ1-2
V gene: TRBV30
CDR3 DNA: TGTGCCTGGAGTAGGGGCAGGGGAAGAGAGGGCTACACCTTC
CDR3 protein: CAWSRGRGREGYTF

clone size: few
D gene: -
J gene: TRBJ1-1
V gene: TRBV7-2
CDR3 DNA: TGTGCCAGCAGCTTAGCATTACTCGACAGGAACACTGAAGCTTTCTTT
CDR3 protein: CASSLALLDRNTEAFF

clone size: -
D gene: -
J gene: TRBJ1-1
V gene: TRBV18
CDR3 DNA: TGTGCCAGCTCACCGGCTACAGGGAACACTGAAGCTTTCTTT
CDR3 protein: CASSPATGNTEAFF

clone size: -
D gene: -
J gene: TRBJ1-2
V gene: TRBV28
CDR3 DNA: TGTGCCAGCAGTTCCTACAGCGGAGGGTATGGCTACACCTTC
CDR3 protein: CASSSYSGGYGYTF

clone size: once
D gene: TRBD1
J gene: TRBJ2-1
V gene: TRBV19
CDR3 DNA: TGTGCCACACGACAGGGAGTCGCCTACAATGAGCAGTTCTTC
CDR3 protein: CATRQGVAYNEQFF

clone size: -
D gene: TRBD2
J gene: TRBJ2-1
V gene: TRBV11-3
CDR3 DNA: TGTGCCAGCAGCTTAGATGGGGTAGCGGGACACAATGAGCAGTTCTTC
CDR3 protein: CASSLDGVAGHNEQFF

clone size: -
D gene: TRBD2
J gene: TRBJ2-1
V gene: TRBV7-9
CDR3 DNA: TGTGCCATCTCGGACTGGGCTAGCGGTAATTACAATGAGCAGTTCTTC
CDR3 protein: CAISDWASGNYNEQFF

clone size: -
D gene: -
J gene: TRBJ2-5
V gene: TRBV5-1
CDR3 DNA: TGCGCCAGCAGCTTGCAAGCCCCCGGAGAGACCCAGTACTTC
CDR3 protein: CASSLQAPGETQYF

clone size: -
D gene: TRBD1
J gene: TRBJ2-1
V gene: TRBV6-5
CDR3 DNA: TGTGCCAGCAGCCTACAGGGGCATGAGCAGTTCTTC
CDR3 protein: CASSLQGHEQFF

clone size: -
D gene: -
J gene: TRBJ1-3
V gene: TRBV18
CDR3 DNA: TGTGCCAGCTCACCGATACTTCAGGGTCTCTCTGGAAACACCATATATTTT
CDR3 protein: CASSPILQGLSGNTIYF

clone size: -
D gene: -
J gene: TRBJ2-3
V gene: TRBV14
CDR3 DNA: TGTGCCAGCAGCCGCCTGGGTCCCCGGGGAGATACGCAGTATTTT
CDR3 protein: CASSRLGPRGDTQYF

clone size: -
D gene: TRBD1
J gene: TRBJ1-5
V gene: TRBV23-1
CDR3 DNA: TGCGCCAGCAGTCAATCGCGGGACAGGGCGCGGAATCAGCCCCAGCATTTT
CDR3 protein: CASSQSRDRARNQPQHF

clone size: -
D gene: TRBD2
J gene: TRBJ2-7
V gene: TRBV27
CDR3 DNA: TGTGCCAGCAAGGGACTAAACTACGAGCAGTACTTC
CDR3 protein: CASKGLNYEQYF

clone size: -
D gene: -
J gene: TRBJ1-1
V gene: TRBV21-1
CDR3 DNA: TGTGCCAGCAGCAAAGTTGGGGCTAGGCCGAACACTGAAGCTTTCTTT
CDR3 protein: CASSKVGARPNTEAFF

clone size: -
D gene: -
J gene: TRBJ1-1
V gene: TRBV6-5
CDR3 DNA: TGTGCCAGCAGGCTAGACAGGCGCACTGAAGCTTTCTTT
CDR3 protein: CASRLDRRTEAFF

clone size: -
D gene: TRBD2
J gene: TRBJ2-1
V gene: TRBV10-3
CDR3 DNA: TGTGCCATCAGTGACGGAGCGGGAGACGGAGGCAATGAGCAGTTCTTC
CDR3 protein: CAISDGAGDGGNEQFF

clone size: -
D gene: TRBD1
J gene: TRBJ1-1
V gene: TRBV11-2
CDR3 DNA: TGTGCCAGCAGCTTCTCCAGGGGGGATGAAGCTTTCTTT
CDR3 protein: CASSFSRGDEAFF

clone size: -
D gene: TRBD1
J gene: TRBJ2-1
V gene: TRBV7-2
CDR3 DNA: TGTGCCAGCAGCTCGGGACAGAACTCCTACAATGAGCAGTTCTTC
CDR3 protein: CASSSGQNSYNEQFF

clone size: -
D gene: -
J gene: TRBJ2-7
V gene: TRBV6-2/TRBV6-3
CDR3 DNA: TGTGCCAGCAGTTCCCGACAGACGTTGCGTTCATACGAGCAGTACTTC
CDR3 protein: CASSSRQTLRSYEQYF

clone size: -
D gene: TRBD2
J gene: TRBJ2-5
V gene: TRBV7-8
CDR3 DNA: TGTGCCAGCAGTAGACTAGCGGGAGACGCGAGGCAAGAGACCCAGTACTTC
CDR3 protein: CASSRLAGDARQETQYF

clone size: -
D gene: TRBD2
J gene: TRBJ2-1
V gene: TRBV30
CDR3 DNA: TGTGCCTGGAGTGTGGGCGGGAGTGTAGCTGAGCAGTTCTTC
CDR3 protein: CAWSVGGSVAEQFF

clone size: -
D gene: TRBD1
J gene: TRBJ1-5
V gene: TRBV4-3
CDR3 DNA: TGCGCCAGCAGCCAAGGGGTAACAGGGGCCCGGCCCCAGCATTTT
CDR3 protein: CASSQGVTGARPQHF

clone size: once
D gene: -
J gene: TRBJ2-4
V gene: TRBV6-6
CDR3 DNA: TGTGCCACCAACTTAAACTTAGCCAAAAACATTCAGTACTTC
CDR3 protein: CATNLNLAKNIQYF